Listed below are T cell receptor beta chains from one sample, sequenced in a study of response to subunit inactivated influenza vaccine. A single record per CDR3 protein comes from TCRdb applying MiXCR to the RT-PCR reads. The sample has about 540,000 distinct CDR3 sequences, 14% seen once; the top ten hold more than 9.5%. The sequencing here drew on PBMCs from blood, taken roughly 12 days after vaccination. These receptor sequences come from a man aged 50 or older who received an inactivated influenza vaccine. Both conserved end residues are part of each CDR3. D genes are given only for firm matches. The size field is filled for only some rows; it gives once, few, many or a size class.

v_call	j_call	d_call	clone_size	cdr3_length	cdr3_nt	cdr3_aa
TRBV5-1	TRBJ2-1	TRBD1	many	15	TGCGCCAGCAGCTACGGGACAGGGCCATCCAATGAGCAGTTCTTC	CASSYGTGPSNEQFF
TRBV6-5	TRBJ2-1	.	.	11	TGTGCCAGCGGGGTGAACAATGAGCAGTTCTTC	CASGVNNEQFF
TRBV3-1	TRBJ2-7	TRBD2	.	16	TGTGCCAGCAGCCAAGCCCTGGGACTAGCGGGAGGCGAGCAGTACTTC	CASSQALGLAGGEQYF
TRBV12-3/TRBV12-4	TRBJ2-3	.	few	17	TGTGCCAGCAGTTTGCCCCGGAGAGGGGATCCCACAGATACGCAGTATTTT	CASSLPRRGDPTDTQYF
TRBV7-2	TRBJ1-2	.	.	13	TGTGCCAGCAAAGGCTTGGCTAACTATGGCTACACCTTC	CASKGLANYGYTF
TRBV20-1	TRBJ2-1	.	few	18	TGCAGTGCTAGACAACAACCGCTGGCGGGCTTCCTCCTAAATGAGCAGTTCTTC	CSARQQPLAGFLLNEQFF
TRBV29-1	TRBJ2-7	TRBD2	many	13	TGCAGCGTTTCAGTAGCGGGAGCCTACGAGCAGTACTTC	CSVSVAGAYEQYF
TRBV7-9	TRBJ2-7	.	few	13	TGTGCCAGCAGCTTAGTCGGCCATTACGAGCAGTACTTC	CASSLVGHYEQYF
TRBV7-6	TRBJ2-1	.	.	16	TGTGCCAGCAGCTTATTCCGAGGGTACAAGGACAATGAGCAGTTCTTC	CASSLFRGYKDNEQFF
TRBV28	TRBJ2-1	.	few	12	TGTGCCAGCAGTCCCTATCAGGATGAGCAGTTCTTC	CASSPYQDEQFF
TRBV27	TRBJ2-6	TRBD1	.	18	TGTGCCAGCACCTTTATCGCTCACAGGGGGCTTGGGGCCAACGTCCTGACTTTC	CASTFIAHRGLGANVLTF
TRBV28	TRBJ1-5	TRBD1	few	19	TGTGCCAGCAGTTTTTGGGGCCCAGGGGGCGGTTATAGCAATCAGCCCCAGCATTTT	CASSFWGPGGGYSNQPQHF
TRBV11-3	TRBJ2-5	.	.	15	TGTGCCAGCAGCTTAGGTGGAAGCCAAGGGGAGACCCAGTACTTC	CASSLGGSQGETQYF
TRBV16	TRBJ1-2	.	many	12	TGTGCCAGCAGCCAAAATAACTATGGCTACACCTTC	CASSQNNYGYTF
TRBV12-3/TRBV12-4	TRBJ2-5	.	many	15	TGTGCCAGCAGTTTAGCGGCAGGGGTCCAAGAGACCCAGTACTTC	CASSLAAGVQETQYF
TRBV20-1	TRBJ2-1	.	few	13	TGCAGTGCTAGAGATTCGGGGATGGGTGAGCAGTTCTTC	CSARDSGMGEQFF
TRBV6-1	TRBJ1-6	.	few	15	TGTGCCAGCAGTAGTGGGAGCTCCTATAATTCACCCCTCCACTTT	CASSSGSSYNSPLHF
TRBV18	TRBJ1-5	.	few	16	TGTGCCAGCTCACCCCTCGGACGGACAGCTCGGGGGCCCCAGCATTTT	CASSPLGRTARGPQHF
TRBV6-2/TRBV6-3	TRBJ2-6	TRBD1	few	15	TGTGCCAGCAGACGGACAGGCTCTGGGGCCAACGTCCTGACTTTC	CASRRTGSGANVLTF
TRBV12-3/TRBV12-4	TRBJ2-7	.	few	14	TGTGCCAGCAGTTCTCCAACTCAGGGTTACGAGCAGTACTTC	CASSSPTQGYEQYF